The 8 T cell receptor beta chains below come from one sample, sequenced in a study of blood T cells in healthy people across ages. The authors ran a second PCR of roughly 6 to 12 cycles using a sample-barcoded 5' primer and a J-beta primer mix. MiXCR was run by TCRdb on the 5' RACE reads, yielding one entry per CDR3 protein. The sample has about a million distinct CDR3 sequences; 30% to 40% are singletons. The sample consisted of blood. The receptors stem from a man between 18 and 29 years old in good health.

This clonotype has a handful of counts. A junction end diverges from the germline sequence, so it may reflect a read error. The rearrangement links TRBV7-2 to TRBJ2-1, with TRBD1 identical over 7 bases. Germline loops: CDR1 SGHTA, CDR2 FQGNSA. CDR3 length: 14 residues. CDR3 coding DNA: TGTGCCAGCGGCTTACCAGGGGGTCACAATGAGCAGTTCTTC. It codes for CASGLPGGHNEQFF.

This clonotype was seen repeatedly, ten times or more. The V and J genes are TRBV7-2 and TRBJ2-7; the D is unclear. The germline gives CDR1 SGHTA, CDR2 FQGNSA. The CDR3 length is 12 residues. The V and J ends lost 0 bases and 6 bases respectively, with 6 bases between them. CDR3 loop: CASSLAVGEQYF. In DNA, the CDR3 is TGTGCCAGCAGCTTAGCCGTTGGCGAGCAGTACTTC.

In this sample, this clonotype turned up a few times. V gene TRBV2 combines with J gene TRBJ1-1; maybe TRBD1 (5 bases). From germline, CDR1 is SNHLY and CDR2 FYNNEI. The CDR3 has 15 residues. V was shortened by 6 bases and J by 1 base, with 15 bases between the two germline ends. This chain's CDR3 is CASSKMGRTNTEAFF. CDR3 nucleotides: TGTGCCAGCAGCAAGATGGGACGGACGAACACTGAAGCTTTCTTT.

The V and J genes are TRBV25-1 and TRBJ1-1; D unclear. V was cut by 1 base and J by 8 bases, with 11 bases left in between. CDR1 and CDR2 (germline): MGHDK, SYGVNS. The CDR3 has 13 residues. Here the CDR3 DNA reads TGTGCCAGCAGTGAATGGACTCTGGGAGAAGCTTTCTTT. Translation: CASSEWTLGEAFF.

This clonotype came up a few times. This rearrangement joins TRBV20-1 to TRBJ1-1; a weak D match, TRBD1 (5 bases). V was clipped by 6 bases and J by 2 bases, with 13 bases between them. The CDR3 is 13 amino acids. The germline gives CDR1 DFQATT, CDR2 SNEGSKA (reference sequence). As DNA, the CDR3 is TGCAGTGCGAGGACCGACAGAAACACTGAAGCTTTCTTT. This gives the protein CSARTDRNTEAFF.

The V call is TRBV2, the J call TRBJ1-1; D possibly corresponds to TRBD1 (5 bases). CDR1 SNHLY and CDR2 FYNNEI come from the germline V gene. Trimming removed 8 bases at V and 3 bases at J, with 19 bases between. The CDR3 runs 15 residues. DNA for the CDR3: TGTGCCAGCCTTTCGGCCTTCGGGGGGTACACTGAAGCTTTCTTT. As protein: CASLSAFGGYTEAFF.

In DNA, the CDR3 is TGTGCCAGCAGCTTAGCGTCGGACCTCGGGACCCAGTACTTC. This codes for CASSLASDLGTQYF. The V gene is TRBV7-2, the J gene TRBJ2-4; no clear D gene. With the DNA end fitting TRBJ2-5 better, the J assignment may be wrong. The CDR3 consists of 14 residues. Per germline, CDR1 SGHTA and CDR2 FQGNSA.

This clonotype was seen only once. This chain uses TRBV7-3 with TRBJ2-7; TRBD2 is a possible D gene (6 bases). The CDR3 totals 14 residues. Trimming took 3 bases from V and 2 from J, leaving 11 bases between them. Germline lookup yields CDR1 SGHTA and CDR2 FQGTGA. The CDR3 loop is CASSLGLHPYEQYF. CDR3 coding DNA: TGTGCCAGCAGCTTGGGACTCCATCCCTACGAGCAGTACTTC.